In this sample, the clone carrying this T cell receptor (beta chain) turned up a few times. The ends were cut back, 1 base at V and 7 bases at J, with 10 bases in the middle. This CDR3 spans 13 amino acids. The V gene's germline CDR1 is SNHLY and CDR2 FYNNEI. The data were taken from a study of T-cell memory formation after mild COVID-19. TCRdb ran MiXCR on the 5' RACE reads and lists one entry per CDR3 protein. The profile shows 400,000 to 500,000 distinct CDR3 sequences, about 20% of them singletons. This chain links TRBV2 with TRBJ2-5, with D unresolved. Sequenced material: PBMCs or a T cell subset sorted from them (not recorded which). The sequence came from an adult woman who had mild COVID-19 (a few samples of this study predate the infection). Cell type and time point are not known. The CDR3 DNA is TGTGCCAGCAGTGAAGGGGCTCTCGGGACCCAGTACTTC. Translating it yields CASSEGALGTQYF.